This T cell receptor (beta chain) stems from a study of T cells in Graves' hyperthyroidism and ophthalmopathy. Broader study findings: The blood repertoire included most of the expanded thyroid clonotypes above 0.001. Stable hyperthyroidism was told apart from ophthalmopathy by a model built on 13 V-J features.

This clonotype came up a few times. Antigen specificity is unknown. Patients aged 18 to 65 with hyperthyroidism were newly diagnosed, with duration under 2 months. Exclusion followed for patients with uncontrolled infection, other autoimmune disease, pregnancy or lactation. The CDR3 runs to 16 residues. Between the trimmed V and J ends, which lost 6 bases and 3 bases, there was a span of 20 bases. Germline CDR1 MNHEY, CDR2 SVGEGT. RNA transcripts yielded amplified TCR beta CDR3 regions. The TCR CDR3 first-round RT-PCR relied on the HTBI primer set. TCRdb ran MiXCR on the multiplex PCR reads and lists one entry per CDR3 protein. The sample includes hundreds of thousands of distinct CDR3 sequences, 13% to 15% of them seen just once.

The receptor comes from a woman aged 18-35 years with Graves' hyperthyroidism. Specimen: blood. This chain uses TRBV6-2 or TRBV6-3 with TRBJ1-1; D gene ambiguous. The CDR3 region is CASSPRLGYFDTEAFF. The CDR3 DNA is TGTGCCAGCAGCCCACGGTTGGGTTATTTTGACACTGAAGCTTTCTTT.